One sample yielded the 10 T cell receptor beta chains listed below, sequenced in a study of cytomegalovirus exposure and HLA in healthy donors. In the PCR, 60 Vbeta and 13 Jbeta primers were used. Profiling relied on immunoSEQ multiplex PCR, and the TCRdb table lists in-frame clones only, not all of them. This sample has under 150,000 clones, with 70% to 90% found just once. Sequenced material: PBMCs. The source is a woman aged 40 to 49 in good health and CMV-seropositive.

The V and J genes are TRBV29-1 and TRBJ2-1; 7 bases match TRBD1. Germline CDR1 and CDR2: SQVTM and ANQGSEA. The CDR3 runs to 13 residues. V lost 1 base and J lost 9; bases outside the gene matches: 6. CDR3 amino acids: CSVEGDRECEQFF. As DNA, the CDR3 is TGCAGCGTTGAAGGGGACAGAGAGTGTGAGCAGTTCTTC.

This rearrangement joins TRBV6-5 to TRBJ2-2; 10 bases agree with TRBD2. Germline trimming cut 7 bases from V and 4 bases from J; bases unmatched to any gene: 6. Germline V CDR1 and CDR2: MNHEY, SVGAGI. The CDR3 consists of 15 residues. Here the CDR3 reads CASKPGLATTGELFF. The CDR3 DNA reads TGTGCCAGCAAACCGGGACTAGCGACCACCGGGGAGCTGTTTTTT.

Worth noting for this clone: One end of the junction fails to match germline, which may point to a read error. V usage is TRBV7-7 and J usage is TRBJ2-3; TRBD2 matches 12 bases. The CDR3 covers 18 residues. From germline, CDR1 is SSHAT and CDR2 FNYEAQ (reference sequence). Here the CDR3 reads CASSRLRTSGDRTDTQYF. CDR3 bases: TGTGCTAGCAGCCGACTGCGGACTAGCGGGGACCGCACAGATACGCAGTATTTT. The complete variable domain, with remaining parts taken from reference TRBV7-7 and TRBJ2-3, reads GAGVSQSPRYKVTKRGQDVTLRCDPISSHATLYWYQQALGQGPEFLTYFNYEAQPDKSGLPSDRFSAERPEGSISTLTIQRTEQRDSAMYRCASSRLRTSGDRTDTQYFGPGTRLTVL.

The chain links TRBV6-1 to TRBJ2-7; 7 nucleotides match TRBD2. Trimming took 3 bases from V and 1 from J; bases not matched to a gene: 6. The CDR3 is 15 amino acids. Per the germline V gene, CDR1 is MNHNS and CDR2 is SASEGT. CDR3 sequence: CASSDPGGSSYEQYF. CDR3 nucleotide sequence: TGTGCCAGCAGTGACCCCGGGGGGAGTTCCTACGAGCAGTACTTC.

This clone was seen just once. The gene calls are TRBV28 and TRBJ2-3, with 11 bases matching TRBD2. The CDR3 totals 14 residues. Germline CDR1 MDHEN, CDR2 SYDVKM. J gave up 7 bases and V 5 bases, and 5 bases lay outside the gene matches. CDR3 region: CASSRLAGRNTQYF. DNA for the CDR3: TGTGCCAGCAGTAGACTAGCGGGAAGAAATACGCAGTATTTT.

The chain combines TRBV7-9 with TRBJ1-2; 7 bases agree with TRBD1. The CDR3 has 14 amino acids. Looked up from germline, CDR1 is SEHNR and CDR2 is FQNEAQ (reference sequence). The ends lost 1 base at V and 6 bases at J; junction bases unmatched: 5. The CDR3 spells CASSLVLTGNGYTF. DNA of the CDR3: TGTGCCAGCAGCTTAGTATTGACAGGGAATGGCTACACCTTC. Supplemented by reference TRBV7-9 and TRBJ1-2, the full variable domain reads DTGVSQNPRHKITKRGQNVTFRCDPISEHNRLYWYRQTLGQGPEFLTYFQNEAQLEKSRLLSDRFSAERPKGSFSTLEIQRTEQGDSAMYLCASSLVLTGNGYTFGSGTRLTVV.

This chain uses TRBV4-2 with TRBJ2-1; the D gene is possibly TRBD2 (6 bases). The CDR3 contains 16 residues. Germline lookup yields CDR1 LGHNA and CDR2 YNFKEQ. The V end was cut by 1 base, the J end by 2 bases, with 12 bases between. DNA for the CDR3: TGTGCCAGCAGCCAAGTCGGGACTCCTGCCTACAATGAGCAGTTCTTC. Protein: CASSQVGTPAYNEQFF.

This clone was seen just once. In DNA form, the CDR3 reads TGTGCCAGCAGCTTGAACCCCCAGGGGCAGTTCTTC. Translation: CASSLNPQGQFF. The chain links TRBV5-6 to TRBJ2-1, with D possibly being TRBD1 (5 bases). Germline values: CDR1 SGHDT, CDR2 YYEEEE. CDR3 size: 12 residues. V lost 1 base to trimming and J lost 12 bases, with 11 bases between them.

The chain has TRBV5-4 and TRBJ2-5, with 7 nucleotides matching TRBD1. The CDR3 runs 15 residues. V was pared by 4 bases and J by 1 base, with 7 bases of the junction left unmatched. Per germline, CDR1 SGHNT and CDR2 YYREEE (reference sequence). The CDR3 bases are TGTGCCAGCAGCCAGGGACAGAGATTCCAAGAGACCCAGTACTTC. It encodes CASSQGQRFQETQYF.

This chain connects TRBV21-1 to TRBJ1-5. TRBV21-1 is a known pseudogene. The CDR3 consists of 13 residues. As DNA, the CDR3 is TGTGCCAGCAAAAGGGGGGGGCGTCAGCCCCAGCATTTT. Its protein product is CASKRGGRQPQHF.